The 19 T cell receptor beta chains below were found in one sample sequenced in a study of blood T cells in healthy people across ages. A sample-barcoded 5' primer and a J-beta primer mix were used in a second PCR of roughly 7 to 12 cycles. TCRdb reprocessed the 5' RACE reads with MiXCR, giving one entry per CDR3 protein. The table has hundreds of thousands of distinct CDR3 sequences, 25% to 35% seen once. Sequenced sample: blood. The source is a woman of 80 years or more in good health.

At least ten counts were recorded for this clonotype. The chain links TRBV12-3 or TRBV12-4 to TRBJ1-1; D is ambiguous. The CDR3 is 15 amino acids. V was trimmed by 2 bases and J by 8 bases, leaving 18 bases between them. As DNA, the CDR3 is TGTGCCAGCAGTTTAAGGACCCGGCTTCCGGACGAAGCTTTCTTT. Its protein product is CASSLRTRLPDEAFF.

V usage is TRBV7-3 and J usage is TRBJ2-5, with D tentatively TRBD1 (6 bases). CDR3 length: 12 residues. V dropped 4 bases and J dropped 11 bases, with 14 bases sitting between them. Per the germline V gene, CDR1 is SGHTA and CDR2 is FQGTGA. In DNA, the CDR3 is TGTGCCAGCAGCTCGCCCGGGACACCTCAGTACTTC. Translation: CASSSPGTPQYF.

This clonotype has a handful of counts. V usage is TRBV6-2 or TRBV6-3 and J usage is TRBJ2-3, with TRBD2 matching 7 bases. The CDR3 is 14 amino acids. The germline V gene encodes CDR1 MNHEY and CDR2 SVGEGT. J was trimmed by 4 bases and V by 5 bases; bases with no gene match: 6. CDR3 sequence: CASSRGGWADTQYF. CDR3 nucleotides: TGTGCCAGCAGTAGGGGAGGGTGGGCAGATACGCAGTATTTT.

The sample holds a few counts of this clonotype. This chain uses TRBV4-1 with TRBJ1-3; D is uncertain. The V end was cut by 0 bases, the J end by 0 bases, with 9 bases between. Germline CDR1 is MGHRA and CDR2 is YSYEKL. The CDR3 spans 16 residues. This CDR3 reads CASSQDYSYSGNTIYF. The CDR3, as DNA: TGCGCCAGCAGCCAAGATTATTCTTACTCTGGAAACACCATATATTTT.

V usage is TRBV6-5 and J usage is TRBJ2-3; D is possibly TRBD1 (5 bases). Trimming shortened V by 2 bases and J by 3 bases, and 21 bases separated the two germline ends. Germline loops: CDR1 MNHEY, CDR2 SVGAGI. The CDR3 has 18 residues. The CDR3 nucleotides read TGTGCCAGCAGTTACCCATTGGGCGGCAGGGTCGGTACAGATACGCAGTATTTT. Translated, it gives CASSYPLGGRVGTDTQYF.

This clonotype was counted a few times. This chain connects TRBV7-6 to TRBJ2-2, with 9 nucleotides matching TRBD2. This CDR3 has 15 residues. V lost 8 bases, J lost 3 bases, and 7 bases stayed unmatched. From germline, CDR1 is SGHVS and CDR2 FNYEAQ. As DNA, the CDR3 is TGTGCCAGCTCCTTAGCGGGGGCGTACACCGGGGAGCTGTTTTTT. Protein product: CASSLAGAYTGELFF.

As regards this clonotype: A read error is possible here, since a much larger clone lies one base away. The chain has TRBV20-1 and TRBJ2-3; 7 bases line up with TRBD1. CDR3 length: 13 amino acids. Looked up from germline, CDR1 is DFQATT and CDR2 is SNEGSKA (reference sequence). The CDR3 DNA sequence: TGCAGTGCTAGAGGACAGGGCACAGATGCGCAGTATTTT. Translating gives CSARGQGTDAQYF.

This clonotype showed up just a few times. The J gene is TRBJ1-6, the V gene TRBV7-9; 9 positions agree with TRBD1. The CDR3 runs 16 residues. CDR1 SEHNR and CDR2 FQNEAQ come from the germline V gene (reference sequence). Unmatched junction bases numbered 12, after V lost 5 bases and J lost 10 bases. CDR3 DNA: TGTGCCAGCAGCATCACAGGGGGCGCGTCGTCCTCACCCCTCCACTTT. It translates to CASSITGGASSSPLHF.

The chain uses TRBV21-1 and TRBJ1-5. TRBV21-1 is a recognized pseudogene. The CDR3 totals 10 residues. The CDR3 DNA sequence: TGTGCCAGCAGCAACCAGCCCCAGCATTTT. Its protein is CASSNQPQHF.

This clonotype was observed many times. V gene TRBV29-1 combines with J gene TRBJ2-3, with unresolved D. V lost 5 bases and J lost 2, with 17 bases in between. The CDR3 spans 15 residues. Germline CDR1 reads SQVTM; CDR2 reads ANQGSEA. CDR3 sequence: CSVRRSEDFTDTQYF. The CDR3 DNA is TGCAGCGTTCGTAGGTCAGAAGACTTCACAGATACGCAGTATTTT.

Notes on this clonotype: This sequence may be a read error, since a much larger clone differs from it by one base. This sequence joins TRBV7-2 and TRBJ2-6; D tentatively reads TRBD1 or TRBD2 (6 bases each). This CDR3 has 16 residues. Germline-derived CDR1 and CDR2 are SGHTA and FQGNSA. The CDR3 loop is CASSLAGGSGVNVLTF. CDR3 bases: TGTGCCAGCAGCTTAGCGGGGGGCTCTGGGGTCAACGTCCTGACTTTC.

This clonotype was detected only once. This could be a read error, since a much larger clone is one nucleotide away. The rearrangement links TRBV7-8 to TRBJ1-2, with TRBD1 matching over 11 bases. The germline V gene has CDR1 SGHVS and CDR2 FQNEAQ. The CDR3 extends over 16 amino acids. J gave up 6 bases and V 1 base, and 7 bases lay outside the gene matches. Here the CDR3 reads CASSLEDRGPFHGYTF. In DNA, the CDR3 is TGTGCCAGCAGCTTAGAGGACAGGGGGCCCTTCCATGGCTACACCTTC.

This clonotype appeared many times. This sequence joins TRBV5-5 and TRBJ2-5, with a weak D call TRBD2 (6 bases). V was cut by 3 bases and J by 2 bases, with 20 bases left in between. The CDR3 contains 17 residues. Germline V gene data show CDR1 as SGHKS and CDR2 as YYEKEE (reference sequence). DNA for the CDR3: TGTGCCAGCAGCTATGCGGGGAGCCTTATACGACAAGAGACCCAGTACTTC. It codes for CASSYAGSLIRQETQYF.

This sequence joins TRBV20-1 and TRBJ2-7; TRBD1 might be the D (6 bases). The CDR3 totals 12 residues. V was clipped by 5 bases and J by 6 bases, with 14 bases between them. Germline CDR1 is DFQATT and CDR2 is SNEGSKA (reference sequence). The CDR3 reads CSALGQYSEQYF. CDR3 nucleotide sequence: TGCAGTGCTTTAGGACAGTATTCCGAGCAGTACTTC.

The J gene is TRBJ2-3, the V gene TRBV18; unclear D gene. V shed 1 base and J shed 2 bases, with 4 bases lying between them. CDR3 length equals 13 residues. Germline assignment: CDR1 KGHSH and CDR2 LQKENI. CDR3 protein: CASSPLTTDTQYF. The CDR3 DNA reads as TGTGCCAGCTCACCACTAACCACAGATACGCAGTATTTT.

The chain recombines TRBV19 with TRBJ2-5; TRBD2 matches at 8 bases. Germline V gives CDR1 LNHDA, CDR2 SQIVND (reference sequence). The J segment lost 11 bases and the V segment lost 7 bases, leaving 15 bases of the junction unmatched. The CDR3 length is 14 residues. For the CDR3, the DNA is TGTGCCAGTAATCCGGGGGGGCCGTACAATGAGCAGTACTTC. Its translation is CASNPGGPYNEQYF.

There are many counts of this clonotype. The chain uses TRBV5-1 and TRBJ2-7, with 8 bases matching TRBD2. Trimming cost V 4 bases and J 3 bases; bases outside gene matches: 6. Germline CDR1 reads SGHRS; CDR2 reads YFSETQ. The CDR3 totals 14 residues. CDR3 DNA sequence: TGCGCCAGCAGCCCCGGGGGGGGGCACTACGAGCAGTACTTC. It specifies CASSPGGGHYEQYF.

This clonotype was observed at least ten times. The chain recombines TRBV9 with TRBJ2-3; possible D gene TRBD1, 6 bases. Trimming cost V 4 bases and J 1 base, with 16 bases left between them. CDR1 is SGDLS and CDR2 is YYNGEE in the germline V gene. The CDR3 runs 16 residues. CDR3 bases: TGTGCCAGCAGCTACTTACAGGGTGAGCGCACAGATACGCAGTATTTT. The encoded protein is CASSYLQGERTDTQYF. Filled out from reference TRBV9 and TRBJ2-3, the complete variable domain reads DSGVTQTPKHLITATGQRVTLRCSPRSGDLSVYWYQQSLDQGLQFLIQYYNGEERAKGNILERFSAQQFPDLHSELNLSSLELGDSALYFCASSYLQGERTDTQYFGPGTRLTVL.

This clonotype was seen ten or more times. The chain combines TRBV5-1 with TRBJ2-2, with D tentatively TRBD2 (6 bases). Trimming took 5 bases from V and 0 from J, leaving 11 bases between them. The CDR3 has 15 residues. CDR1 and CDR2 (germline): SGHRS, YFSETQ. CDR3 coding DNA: TGCGCCAGCAGGCGGGACTTATCGAACACCGGGGAGCTGTTTTTT. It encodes CASRRDLSNTGELFF.